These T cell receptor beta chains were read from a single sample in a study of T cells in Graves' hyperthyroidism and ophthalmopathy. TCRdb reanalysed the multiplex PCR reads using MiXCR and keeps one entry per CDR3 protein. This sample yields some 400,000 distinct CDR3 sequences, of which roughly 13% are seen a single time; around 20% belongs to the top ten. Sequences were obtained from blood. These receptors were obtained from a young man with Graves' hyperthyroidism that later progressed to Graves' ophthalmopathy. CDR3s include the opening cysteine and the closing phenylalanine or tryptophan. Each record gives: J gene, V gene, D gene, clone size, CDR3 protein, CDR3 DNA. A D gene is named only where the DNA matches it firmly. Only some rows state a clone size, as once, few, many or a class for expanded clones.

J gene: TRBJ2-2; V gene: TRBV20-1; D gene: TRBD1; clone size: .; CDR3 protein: CSARGQITGELFF; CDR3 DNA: TGCAGTGCTCGGGGACAGATAACCGGGGAGCTGTTTTTT
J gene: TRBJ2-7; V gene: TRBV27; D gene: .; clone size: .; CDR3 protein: CASSFSYGKAYEQYF; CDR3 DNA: TGTGCCAGCAGTTTTAGCTACGGGAAAGCCTACGAGCAGTACTTC
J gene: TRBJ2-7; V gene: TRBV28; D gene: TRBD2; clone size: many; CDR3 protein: CASSFSGGSYEQYF; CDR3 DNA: TGTGCCAGCAGTTTTAGCGGGGGATCCTACGAGCAGTACTTC
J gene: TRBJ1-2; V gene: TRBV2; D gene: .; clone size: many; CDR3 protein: CASSGTLRGDGYTF; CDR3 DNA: TGTGCCAGCAGTGGGACCCTGCGGGGGGATGGCTACACCTTC
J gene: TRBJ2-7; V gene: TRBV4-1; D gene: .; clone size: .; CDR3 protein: CASSQDPSSYEQYF; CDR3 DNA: TGCGCCAGCAGCCAAGATCCGTCGAGTTACGAGCAGTACTTC
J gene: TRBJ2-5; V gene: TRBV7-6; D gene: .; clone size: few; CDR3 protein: CASSPGRGETQYF; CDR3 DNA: TGTGCCAGCAGCCCCGGCAGGGGAGAGACCCAGTACTTC
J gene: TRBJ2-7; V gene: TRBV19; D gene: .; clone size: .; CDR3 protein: CASSPWPIYEQYF; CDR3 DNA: TGTGCCAGTAGCCCTTGGCCTATCTACGAGCAGTACTTC
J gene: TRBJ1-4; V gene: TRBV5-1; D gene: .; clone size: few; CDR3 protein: CASSLSQGHNEKLFF; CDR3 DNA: TGCGCCAGCAGCCTGAGCCAGGGTCACAATGAAAAACTGTTTTTT
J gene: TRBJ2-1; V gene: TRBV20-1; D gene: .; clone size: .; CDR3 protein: CSARKETQFF; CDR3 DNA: TGCAGTGCCCGGAAAGAGACCCAGTTCTTC
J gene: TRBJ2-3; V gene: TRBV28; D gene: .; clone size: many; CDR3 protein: CASTFLWGRDTQYF; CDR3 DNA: TGTGCCAGCACCTTCCTTTGGGGAAGAGATACGCAGTATTTT
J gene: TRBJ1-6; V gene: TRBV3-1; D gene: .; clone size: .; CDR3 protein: CASSRLPGSGKFTPLHF; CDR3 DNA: TGTGCCAGCAGCCGACTCCCCGGCAGTGGCAAATTTACACCCCTCCACTTT
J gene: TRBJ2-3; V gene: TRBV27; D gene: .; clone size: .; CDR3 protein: CANSRRGRDTQYF; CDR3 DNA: TGTGCCAACAGTCGACGGGGTAGAGATACGCAGTATTTT
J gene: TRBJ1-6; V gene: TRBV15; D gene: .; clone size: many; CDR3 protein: CATSRDLGRGNSPLHF; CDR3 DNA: TGTGCCACCAGCAGAGATTTAGGTCGCGGTAATTCACCCCTCCACTTT
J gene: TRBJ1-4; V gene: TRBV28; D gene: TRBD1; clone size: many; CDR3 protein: CASSSPGQNEKLFF; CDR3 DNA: TGTGCCAGCAGTTCGCCGGGACAGAATGAAAAACTGTTTTTT
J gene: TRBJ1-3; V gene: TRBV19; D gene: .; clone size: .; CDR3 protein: CATRSSSGNTIYF; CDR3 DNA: TGTGCCACCCGGTCGAGCTCTGGAAACACCATATATTTT
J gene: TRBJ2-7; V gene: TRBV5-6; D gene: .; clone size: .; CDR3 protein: CASSRRVEEQYF; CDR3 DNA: TGTGCCAGCAGCCGCAGGGTCGAGGAGCAGTACTTC
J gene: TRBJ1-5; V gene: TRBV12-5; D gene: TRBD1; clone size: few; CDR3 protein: CASGLTVGTGLIGNQPQHF; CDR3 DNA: TGTGCTAGTGGTTTGACGGTCGGGACAGGCCTAATCGGCAATCAGCCCCAGCATTTT
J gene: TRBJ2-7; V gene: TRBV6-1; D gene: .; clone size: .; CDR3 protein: CASSEVLRQYDEQYF; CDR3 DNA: TGTGCCAGCAGTGAAGTATTACGGCAGTACGACGAGCAGTACTTC
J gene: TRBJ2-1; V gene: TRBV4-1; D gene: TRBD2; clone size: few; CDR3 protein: CASSQALIAGGQNEQFF; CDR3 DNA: TGCGCCAGCAGCCAGGCCCTGATAGCGGGGGGGCAGAATGAGCAGTTCTTC
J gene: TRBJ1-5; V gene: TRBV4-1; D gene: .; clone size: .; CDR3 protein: CASSQAHRDRNQPQHF; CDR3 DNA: TGCGCCAGCAGCCAAGCACACCGGGACCGAAATCAGCCCCAGCATTTT
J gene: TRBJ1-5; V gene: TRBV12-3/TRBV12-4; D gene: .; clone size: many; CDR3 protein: CATAGNKHSNQPQHF; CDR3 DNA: TGTGCCACGGCCGGGAACAAACATAGCAATCAGCCCCAGCATTTT
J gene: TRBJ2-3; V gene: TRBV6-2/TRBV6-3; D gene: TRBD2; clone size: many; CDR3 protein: CASRTSGPSTDTQYF; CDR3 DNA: TGTGCCAGCAGAACTAGCGGACCTAGCACAGATACGCAGTATTTT
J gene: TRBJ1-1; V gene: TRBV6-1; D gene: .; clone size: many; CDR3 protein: CASSEARGNTEAFF; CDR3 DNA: TGTGCCAGCAGTGAAGCGCGGGGGAACACTGAAGCTTTCTTT
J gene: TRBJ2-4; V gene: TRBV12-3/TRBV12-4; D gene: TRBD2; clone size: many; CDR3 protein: CASSRTSGGGPFQYF; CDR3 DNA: TGTGCCAGCAGCCGAACTAGCGGGGGGGGCCCTTTTCAGTACTTC
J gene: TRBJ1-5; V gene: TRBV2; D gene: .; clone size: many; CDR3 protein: CASSLNRAPCYSNQPQHF; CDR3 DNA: TGTGCCAGCAGTCTCAACAGGGCTCCTTGTTATAGCAATCAGCCCCAGCATTTT
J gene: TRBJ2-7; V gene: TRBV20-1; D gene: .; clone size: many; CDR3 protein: CSARPGTLRMNEQYF; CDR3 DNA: TGCAGTGCTAGACCCGGGACACTAAGAATGAACGAGCAGTACTTC
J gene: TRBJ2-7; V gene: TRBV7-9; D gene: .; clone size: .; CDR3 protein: CASSLVAEGYEQYF; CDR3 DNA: TGTGCCAGCAGTTTGGTGGCGGAAGGCTACGAGCAGTACTTC
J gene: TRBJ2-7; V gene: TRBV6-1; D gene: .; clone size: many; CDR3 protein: CASRILQGPTPYEQYF; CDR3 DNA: TGTGCCAGCAGGATACTTCAGGGACCAACCCCTTACGAGCAGTACTTC
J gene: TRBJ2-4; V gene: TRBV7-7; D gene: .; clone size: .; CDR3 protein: CASSPGTLAKNIQYF; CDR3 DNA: TGTGCCAGCAGCCCCGGGACACTAGCCAAAAACATTCAGTACTTC
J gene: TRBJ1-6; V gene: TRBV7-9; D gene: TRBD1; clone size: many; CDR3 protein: CASSPVGGTGISPLHF; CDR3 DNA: TGTGCCAGCAGCCCTGTAGGGGGGACAGGGATCTCACCCCTCCACTTT
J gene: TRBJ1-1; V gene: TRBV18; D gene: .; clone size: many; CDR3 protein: CASSPGVDTEAFF; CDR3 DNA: TGTGCCAGCTCCCCAGGGGTGGACACTGAAGCTTTCTTT
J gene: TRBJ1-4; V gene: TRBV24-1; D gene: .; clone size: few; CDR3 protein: CATTLPGATNEKLFF; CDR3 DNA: TGTGCCACCACCCTTCCAGGGGCAACTAATGAAAAACTGTTTTTT
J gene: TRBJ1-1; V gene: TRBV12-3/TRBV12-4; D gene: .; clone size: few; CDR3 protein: CASSPGRLEAFF; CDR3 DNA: TGTGCCAGCAGCCCCGGAAGGCTGGAAGCTTTCTTT
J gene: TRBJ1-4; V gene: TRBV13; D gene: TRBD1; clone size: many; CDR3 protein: CASTTTRDRGPTNEKLFF; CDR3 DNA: TGTGCCAGCACCACGACCCGGGACAGGGGCCCAACTAATGAAAAACTGTTTTTT
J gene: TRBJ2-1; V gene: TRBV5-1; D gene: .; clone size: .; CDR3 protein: CASSLDKNYNEQFF; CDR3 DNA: TGCGCCAGCAGCTTGGACAAGAACTACAATGAGCAGTTCTTC
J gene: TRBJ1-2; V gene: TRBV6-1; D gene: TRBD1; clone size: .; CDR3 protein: CASSPQQGDGYGYTF; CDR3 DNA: TGTGCCAGCAGTCCGCAACAGGGGGACGGCTATGGCTACACCTTC
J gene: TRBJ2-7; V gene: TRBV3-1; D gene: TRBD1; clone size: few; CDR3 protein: CASSPETGQGTREQYF; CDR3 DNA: TGTGCCAGCAGCCCGGAAACGGGACAGGGGACAAGGGAGCAGTACTTC
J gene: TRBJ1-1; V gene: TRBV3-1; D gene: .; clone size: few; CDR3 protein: CASSQDAVYRLDEAFF; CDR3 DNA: TGTGCCAGCAGCCAAGACGCCGTGTACAGGTTGGATGAAGCTTTCTTT
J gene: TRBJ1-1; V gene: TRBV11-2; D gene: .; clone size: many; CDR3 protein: CASSLGQAQAFF; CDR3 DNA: TGTGCCAGCAGCTTAGGGCAGGCTCAAGCTTTCTTT
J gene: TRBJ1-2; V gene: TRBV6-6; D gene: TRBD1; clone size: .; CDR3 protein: CASSYSRGRNNYGYTF; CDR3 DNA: TGTGCCAGCAGTTACTCAAGGGGGCGCAACAACTATGGCTACACCTTC
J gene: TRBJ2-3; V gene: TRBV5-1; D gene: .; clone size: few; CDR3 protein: CASSLDGQGTDTQYF; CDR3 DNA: TGCGCCAGCAGCTTGGATGGACAAGGCACAGATACGCAGTATTTT
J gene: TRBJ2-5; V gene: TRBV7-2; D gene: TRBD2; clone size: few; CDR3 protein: CASSLIGLGIYQETQYF; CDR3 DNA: TGTGCCAGCAGCTTGATCGGACTAGGTATCTATCAAGAGACCCAGTACTTC
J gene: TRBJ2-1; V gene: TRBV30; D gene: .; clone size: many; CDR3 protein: CARNEQFF; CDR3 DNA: TGTGCTCGGAATGAGCAGTTCTTC
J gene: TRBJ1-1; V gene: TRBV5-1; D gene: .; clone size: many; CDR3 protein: CASSPRGQNTEAFF; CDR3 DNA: TGCGCCAGCAGCCCCAGGGGCCAGAACACTGAAGCTTTCTTT
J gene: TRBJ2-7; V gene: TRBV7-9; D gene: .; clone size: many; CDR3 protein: CASSGGDLEQYF; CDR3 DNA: TGTGCCAGCAGCGGTGGGGACTTGGAGCAGTACTTC
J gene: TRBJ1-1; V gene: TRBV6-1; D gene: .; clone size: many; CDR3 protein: CASSEGGEDTEAFF; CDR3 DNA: TGTGCCAGCAGTGAAGGGGGGGAGGACACTGAAGCTTTCTTT
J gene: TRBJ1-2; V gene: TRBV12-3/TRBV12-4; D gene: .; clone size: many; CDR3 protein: CASSLVGQLGYTF; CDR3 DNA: TGTGCCAGCAGTTTAGTAGGGCAGTTGGGCTACACCTTC
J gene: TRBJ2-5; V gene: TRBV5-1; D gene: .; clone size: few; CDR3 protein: CASSPTRGEETQYF; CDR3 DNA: TGCGCCAGCAGCCCGACAAGAGGAGAAGAGACCCAGTACTTC
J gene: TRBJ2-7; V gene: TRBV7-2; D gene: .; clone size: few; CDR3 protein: CASSLARVTHEQYF; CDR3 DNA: TGTGCCAGCAGCTTGGCGCGCGTTACCCACGAGCAGTACTTC
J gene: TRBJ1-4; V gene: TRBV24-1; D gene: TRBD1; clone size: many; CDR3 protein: CATSDSRDRGLEGEKLFF; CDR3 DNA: TGTGCCACCAGTGACTCCCGGGACAGGGGGCTCGAGGGTGAAAAACTGTTTTTT
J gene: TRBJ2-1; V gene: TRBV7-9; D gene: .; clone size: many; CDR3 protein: CASTWGYEQFF; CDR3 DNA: TGTGCCAGCACCTGGGGGTATGAGCAGTTCTTC
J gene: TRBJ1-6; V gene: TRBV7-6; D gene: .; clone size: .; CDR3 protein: CASSGNDKTGSGSNSPLHF; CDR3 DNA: TGTGCCAGCAGCGGCAACGATAAAACAGGGTCCGGCTCCAACTCACCCCTCCACTTT
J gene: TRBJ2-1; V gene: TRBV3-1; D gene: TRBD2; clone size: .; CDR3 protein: CASSQGLANEQFF; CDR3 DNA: TGTGCCAGCAGCCAAGGACTAGCAAATGAGCAGTTCTTC
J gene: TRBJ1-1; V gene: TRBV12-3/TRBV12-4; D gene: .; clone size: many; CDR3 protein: CASSPNQHGPWSTEAFF; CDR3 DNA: TGTGCCAGCAGTCCCAACCAACACGGCCCATGGAGCACTGAAGCTTTCTTT
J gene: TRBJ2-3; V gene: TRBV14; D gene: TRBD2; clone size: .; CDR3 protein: CASSQLPSGGGDTQYF; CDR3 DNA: TGTGCCAGCAGCCAACTCCCAAGCGGGGGGGGAGATACGCAGTATTTT
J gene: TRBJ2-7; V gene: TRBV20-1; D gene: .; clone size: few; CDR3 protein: CSASLAVAYEQYF; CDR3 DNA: TGCAGTGCTAGTCTCGCGGTAGCCTACGAGCAGTACTTC